Listed here are 28 T cell receptor beta chains from one sample, sequenced in a study of shared clonotypes between healthy human individuals. Data came from immunoSEQ multiplex PCR; TCRdb stores just in-frame clones and leaves some out. Seen here are about 1,900,000 clones, about 95% observed once, and the top ten hold around 1.2%. Naive CD8 cells, CD45RO-negative and positively selected for CCR7, excluded terminally differentiated effector memory CD45RA+ cells. What was sequenced was naive CD8+ T cells sorted from blood. The receptors shown here come from a man between 18 and 35 years old in good health.

This clone appeared a single time. The CDR3 DNA follows: TGTGCCAGCAGTTGGGTAGCGACCGGGGAGCTGTTTTTT. Translation: CASSWVATGELFF. The genes are TRBV6-5 and TRBJ2-2, with D perhaps matching TRBD2 (5 bases). The V end lost 4 bases, the J end lost 5 bases, and 8 bases lay between the germline ends. Germline CDR1 is MNHEY and CDR2 is SVGAGI. The CDR3 has 13 residues.

About this clone: This same CDR3 is encoded by further DNA sequences in the sample. V is TRBV13 and J is TRBJ1-2, with 8 nucleotides matching TRBD1. The CDR3 runs to 15 residues. The germline CDR1 and CDR2 sequences are PRHDT and FYEKMQ (reference sequence). Trimming at V came to 0 bases and at J to 2 bases, leaving 2 bases not matched to a gene. This CDR3 is CASSLGQGANYGYTF. CDR3 nucleotides: TGTGCCAGCAGCTTAGGGCAGGGGGCAAACTATGGCTACACCTTC.

This sequence joins TRBV27 and TRBJ2-2; D is ambiguous. V was cut by 6 bases and J by 0 bases, with 5 bases left in between. CDR3 size: 13 residues. Germline CDR1 and CDR2: MNHEY and SMNVEV (reference sequence). The DNA for the CDR3 is TGTGCCAGCAGGTCCCCGAACACCGGGGAGCTGTTTTTT. It yields the protein CASRSPNTGELFF.

The rearrangement uses TRBV7-9 and TRBJ2-1, with 14 bases lining up with TRBD2. Germline V gene sequence: CDR1 SEHNR, CDR2 FQNEAQ (reference sequence). The V and J ends lost 4 bases and 0 bases, in that order; junction bases with no gene match: 5. This CDR3 is 18 amino acids long. CDR3 DNA: TGTGCCAGCAGCTCGGGACTAGCGGGAGTTTTCTCCTACAATGAGCAGTTCTTC. This encodes CASSSGLAGVFSYNEQFF.

This chain joins TRBV4-3 and TRBJ2-3, with D possibly TRBD2 on 5 matching bases. V was pared by 0 bases and J by 5 bases, with 6 bases between. The CDR3 contains 13 residues. The V gene's germline CDR1 is LGHNA and CDR2 YSLEER. CDR3 amino acids: CASSQDSEDTQYF. DNA of the CDR3: TGCGCCAGCAGCCAAGATAGCGAAGATACGCAGTATTTT.

This rearrangement joins TRBV6-5 to TRBJ1-5; possibly TRBD1 for D (6 bases). Trimming took 7 bases from V and 5 from J, leaving 15 bases between them. Germline lookup yields CDR1 MNHEY and CDR2 SVGAGI. The CDR3 consists of 14 residues. For the CDR3, the DNA is TGTGCCAGCACTACGGGACAAGGTCATCAGCCCCAGCATTTT. This translates into CASTTGQGHQPQHF.

This sequence joins TRBV21-1 and TRBJ2-7; TRBD1 is the table's D call, not checked against the DNA. TRBV21-1 is deemed a pseudogene. The CDR3 loop spans 12 amino acids. The chain's CDR3 is CASSKRRDEQYF. The CDR3 DNA reads TGTGCCAGCAGCAAACGCAGGGACGAGCAGTACTTC.

This clone was counted a single time. This chain links TRBV30 with TRBJ2-7; tentatively, D is TRBD2 (5 bases). In germline, CDR1 is GTSNPN, CDR2 SVGIG (reference sequence). V lost 5 bases, J lost 4 bases, and 18 bases lay in between. This CDR3 region has 14 residues. In DNA, the CDR3 is TGTGCCTGGGCTTTAGCGAGCAATCGGTACGAGCAGTACTTC. It translates to CAWALASNRYEQYF.

On this clone: This sample includes further DNA sequences coding for the same CDR3. The chain combines TRBV27 with TRBJ2-7; D call uncertain. Trimming took 5 bases from V and 5 from J, leaving 13 bases between them. The CDR3 consists of 13 residues. Germline-derived CDR1 and CDR2 are MNHEY and SMNVEV (reference sequence). CDR3 sequence (DNA): TGTGCCAGCAGTCTAAGCGTGCTCCACGAGCAGTACTTC. As protein: CASSLSVLHEQYF.

The V and J genes are TRBV5-1 and TRBJ1-4; D remains unclear. CDR3 length equals 17 residues. Germline-derived CDR1 and CDR2 are SGHRS and YFSETQ. Trimming left V 0 bases short and J 1 base short, with 13 bases between. For the CDR3, the DNA is TGCGCCAGCAGCTTGGCACCCCCGGGAGAAACTAATGAAAAACTGTTTTTT. It is translated as CASSLAPPGETNEKLFF.

The count of this clone is one. The same CDR3 arises from other DNA sequences in this sample as well. J is TRBJ1-1 and V is TRBV5-6; D unclear. V lost 1 base and J lost 1, with 5 bases in between. CDR3 length: 13 residues. The germline V gene encodes CDR1 SGHDT and CDR2 YYEEEE. CDR3 DNA: TGTGCCAGCAGCTTGAGCGCGAACACTGAAGCTTTCTTT. Translation: CASSLSANTEAFF.

The J gene is TRBJ1-2, the V gene TRBV18; no firm D call. In germline, CDR1 is KGHSH, CDR2 LQKENI. V lost 3 bases to trimming and J lost 4 bases, with 6 bases between them. CDR3 length equals 12 residues. Written as DNA, the CDR3 is TGTGCCAGCTCACCCTCTAGCTATGGCTACACCTTC. This gives the protein CASSPSSYGYTF. Together with reference TRBV18 and TRBJ1-2, the CDR3 gives the full variable domain: NAGVMQNPRHLVRRRGQEARLRCSPMKGHSHVYWYRQLPEEGLKFMVYLQKENIIDESGMPKERFSAEFPKEGPSILRIQQVVRGDSAAYFCASSPSSYGYTFGSGTRLTVV.

The V gene is TRBV6-5, the J gene TRBJ1-6, with D tentatively TRBD1 (5 bases). This CDR3 contains 15 residues. The V gene's germline CDR1 is MNHEY and CDR2 SVGAGI. V was trimmed by 2 bases and J by 2 bases, leaving 7 bases between them. The CDR3 DNA is TGTGCCAGCAGTTACGCGGGGGCCTATAATTCACCCCTCCACTTT. It encodes CASSYAGAYNSPLHF.

This chain links TRBV9 with TRBJ2-2; possibly TRBD2 for D (6 bases). Germline loops: CDR1 SGDLS, CDR2 YYNGEE. V lost 4 bases to trimming and J lost 6 bases, with 16 bases between them. This CDR3 has 15 residues. Here the CDR3 DNA reads TGTGCCAGCAGCACCCGGGACGGCGGGGCCGGGGAGCTGTTTTTT. Its protein is CASSTRDGGAGELFF.

About this clone: Other DNA sequences from this sample encode an identical CDR3 as well. The chain carries TRBV28 and TRBJ2-7, with TRBD1 identical over 7 bases. V lost 7 bases and J lost 0; bases outside the gene matches: 6. CDR1 and CDR2 (germline): MDHEN, SYDVKM. The CDR3 extends over 14 amino acids. CDR3 region: CASTETGSSYEQYF. The CDR3 nucleotides are TGTGCCAGCACCGAGACAGGGTCCTCCTACGAGCAGTACTTC.

The chain has TRBV6-5 and TRBJ2-7; TRBD1 matches at 9 bases. CDR3 size: 15 residues. CDR1 and CDR2 from the germline V gene are MNHEY and SVGAGI. V lost 5 bases to trimming and J lost 0 bases; unmatched junction nucleotides: 5. CDR3 loop: CASSAPGQGSYEQYF. In DNA form, the CDR3 reads TGTGCCAGCAGTGCTCCGGGACAGGGCTCCTACGAGCAGTACTTC.

V is TRBV5-6 and J is TRBJ2-5; perhaps TRBD2 as D (5 bases). Trimming cost V 0 bases and J 3 bases, with 9 bases left between them. Germline loops: CDR1 SGHDT, CDR2 YYEEEE. The CDR3 has 14 amino acids. CDR3: CASSLGGSEETQYF. CDR3 sequence (DNA): TGTGCCAGCAGCTTGGGAGGGTCTGAAGAGACCCAGTACTTC.

The genes are TRBV18 and TRBJ2-7; TRBD1 agrees at 7 bases. Germline V gene sequence: CDR1 KGHSH, CDR2 LQKENI. This CDR3 comprises 18 residues. V was clipped by 3 bases and J by 0 bases; unmatched bases: 14. The CDR3 DNA reads as TGTGCCAGCTCACCGGACCAAGGGACAGCAGATAACTCCTACGAGCAGTACTTC. Encoded protein: CASSPDQGTADNSYEQYF.

V usage is TRBV14 and J usage is TRBJ1-1; D is unresolved. The CDR3 spans 16 residues. In germline, CDR1 is SGHDN, CDR2 FVKESK. V lost 0 bases to trimming and J lost 3 bases, with 14 bases between them. The CDR3 loop is CASSQDSEGIDTEAFF. CDR3 DNA sequence: TGTGCCAGCAGCCAAGATTCAGAGGGAATCGACACTGAAGCTTTCTTT.

The chain employs TRBV6-5 and TRBJ1-1; 7 bases fit TRBD1. In germline, CDR1 is MNHEY, CDR2 SVGAGI. The ends lost 5 bases at V and 2 bases at J; junction bases unmatched: 5. CDR3 size: 14 residues. This CDR3 reads CASSAGGANTEAFF. The CDR3 bases are TGTGCCAGCAGTGCAGGGGGAGCTAACACTGAAGCTTTCTTT.

The rearrangement uses TRBV27 and TRBJ2-5, with no clear D. V gave up 5 bases and J gave up 3 bases, with 10 bases separating them. The CDR3 spans 13 residues. The V gene's germline CDR1 is MNHEY and CDR2 SMNVEV (reference sequence). CDR3 sequence reads: CASSTNTEETQYF. The CDR3 DNA follows: TGTGCCAGCAGTACGAACACTGAAGAGACCCAGTACTTC.

The chain carries TRBV7-9 and TRBJ1-2, with 7 bases identical to TRBD1. V dropped 1 base and J dropped 1; count of bases not matched to a gene: 6. The germline gives CDR1 SEHNR, CDR2 FQNEAQ (reference sequence). The CDR3 length is 16 residues. This chain's CDR3 is CASSLETGTDNYGYTF. The CDR3 nucleotides are TGTGCCAGCAGCTTAGAAACCGGGACAGATAACTATGGCTACACCTTC.

With regard to this clone: Other DNA sequences in the same sample also yield this CDR3. The chain joins TRBV11-2 to TRBJ2-7; D might be TRBD2 (6 bases). The V and J ends lost 1 base and 1 base respectively, with 8 bases between them. The CDR3 loop spans 14 amino acids. Germline lookup yields CDR1 SGHAT and CDR2 FQNNGV. The CDR3: CASSLAAGSYEQYF. The CDR3 coding sequence is TGTGCCAGCAGCTTAGCGGCGGGATCCTACGAGCAGTACTTC.

The chain is built from TRBV7-8 and TRBJ2-1; TRBD2 matches at 9 bases. This CDR3 has 19 residues. V lost 5 bases to trimming and J lost 8 bases; unmatched junction nucleotides: 22. The germline CDR1 and CDR2 sequences are SGHVS and FQNEAQ. CDR3 sequence reads: CASSLQLVREGTVRDEQFF. In DNA, the CDR3 is TGTGCCAGCAGCCTCCAACTGGTGCGGGAGGGTACGGTTAGAGATGAGCAGTTCTTC.

V usage is TRBV7-9 and J usage is TRBJ2-7; no reliable D call. Trimming removed 3 bases at V and 4 bases at J, with 13 bases between. The CDR3 is 14 residues long. Germline loops: CDR1 SEHNR, CDR2 FQNEAQ (reference sequence). Written as DNA, the CDR3 is TGTGCCAGCAGCTTTGCGTTAGATACATACGAGCAGTACTTC. Translated: CASSFALDTYEQYF.

Points on this clone: The sample carries other DNA sequences with the same CDR3. V gene TRBV5-1 combines with J gene TRBJ2-7, with D unresolved. The germline V gene encodes CDR1 SGHRS and CDR2 YFSETQ. The CDR3 has 15 residues. V was clipped by 0 bases and J by 1 base, with 11 bases between them. In DNA form, the CDR3 reads TGCGCCAGCAGCTTGGCCCGGACCATTTCCTACGAGCAGTACTTC. Translated: CASSLARTISYEQYF.

In DNA form, the CDR3 reads TGTGCCAGCAGCTCGTCGTCAGGCTACGAGCAGTACTTC. As protein: CASSSSSGYEQYF. The V gene is TRBV7-3, the J gene TRBJ2-7; D is unresolved. The CDR3 sequence is 13 residues long. Germline values: CDR1 SGHTA, CDR2 FQGTGA. Trimming stripped 4 bases from V and 3 bases from J, with 10 bases between.

The rearrangement links TRBV19 to TRBJ2-7; tentatively, D is TRBD1 (5 bases). The CDR3 consists of 13 residues. Trimming removed 3 bases from V and 2 bases from J, with 8 bases in between. Germline V lookup: CDR1 LNHDA, CDR2 SQIVND (reference sequence). The chain's CDR3 is CASSISTAYEQYF. The DNA for the CDR3 is TGTGCCAGTAGTATTTCGACAGCCTACGAGCAGTACTTC.